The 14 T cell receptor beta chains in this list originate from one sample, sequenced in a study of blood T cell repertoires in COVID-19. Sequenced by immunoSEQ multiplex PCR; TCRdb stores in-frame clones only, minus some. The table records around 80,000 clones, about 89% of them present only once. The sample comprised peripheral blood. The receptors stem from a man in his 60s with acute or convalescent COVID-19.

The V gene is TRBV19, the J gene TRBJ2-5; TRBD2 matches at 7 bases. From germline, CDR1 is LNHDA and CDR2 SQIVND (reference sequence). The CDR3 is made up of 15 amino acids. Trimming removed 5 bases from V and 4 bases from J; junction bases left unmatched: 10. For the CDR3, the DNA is TGTGCCAGTAGTGCCAGGGAGGGATGGAGAGAGACCCAGTACTTC. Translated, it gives CASSAREGWRETQYF.

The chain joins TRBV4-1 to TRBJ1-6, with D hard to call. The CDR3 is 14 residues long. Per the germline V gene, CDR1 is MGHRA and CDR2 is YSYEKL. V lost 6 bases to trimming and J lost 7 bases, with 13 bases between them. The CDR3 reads CASREGSWNSPLHF. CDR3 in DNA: TGCGCCAGCAGAGAGGGATCCTGGAATTCACCCCTCCACTTT.

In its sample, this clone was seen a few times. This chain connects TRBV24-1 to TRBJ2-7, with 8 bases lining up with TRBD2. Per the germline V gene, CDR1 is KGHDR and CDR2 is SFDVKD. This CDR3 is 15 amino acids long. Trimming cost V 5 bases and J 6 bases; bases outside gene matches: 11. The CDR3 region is CATSGSSGSFSEQYF. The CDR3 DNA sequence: TGTGCCACCAGTGGGTCAAGCGGGAGTTTTTCCGAGCAGTACTTC.

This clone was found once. CDR3 bases: TGTGCCAGCAGCTTACCCGGGACAGGCTTCTCTGGGGCCAACGTCCTGACTTTC. It codes for CASSLPGTGFSGANVLTF. The rearrangement joins TRBV11-2 to TRBJ2-6; 8 bases are shared with TRBD1. V trimming: 2 bases; J trimming: 0 bases; junction bases outside the gene matches: 6. This CDR3 is built from 18 residues. Per germline, CDR1 SGHAT and CDR2 FQNNGV. The whole variable domain, filled in from reference TRBV11-2 and TRBJ2-6, reads EAGVAQSPRYKIIEKRQSVAFWCNPISGHATLYWYQQILGQGPKLLIQFQNNGVVDDSQLPKDRFSAERLKGVDSTLKIQPAKLEDSAVYLCASSLPGTGFSGANVLTFGAGSRLTVL.

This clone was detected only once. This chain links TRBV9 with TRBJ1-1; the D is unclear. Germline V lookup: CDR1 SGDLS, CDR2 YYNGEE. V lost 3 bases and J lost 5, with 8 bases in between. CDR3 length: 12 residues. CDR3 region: CASSDRGTEAFF. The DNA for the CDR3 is TGTGCCAGCAGCGACCGAGGTACTGAAGCTTTCTTT.

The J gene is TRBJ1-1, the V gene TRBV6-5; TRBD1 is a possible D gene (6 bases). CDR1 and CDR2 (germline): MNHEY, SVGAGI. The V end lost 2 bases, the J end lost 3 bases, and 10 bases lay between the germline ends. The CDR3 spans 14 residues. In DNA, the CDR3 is TGTGCCAGCAGTTACCTCGGGGGGCACACTGAAGCTTTCTTT. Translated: CASSYLGGHTEAFF.

The CDR3 DNA sequence: TGTGCCAGCACCAACAGGGGGCGAGGAAACACCATATATTTT. Translating it yields CASTNRGRGNTIYF. The chain couples TRBV6-5 to TRBJ1-3, with TRBD1 identical over 9 bases. CDR3 size: 14 residues. After removal of 7 bases from V and 4 bases from J, the junction contained 5 bases not matched to a gene. Germline assignment: CDR1 MNHEY and CDR2 SVGAGI.

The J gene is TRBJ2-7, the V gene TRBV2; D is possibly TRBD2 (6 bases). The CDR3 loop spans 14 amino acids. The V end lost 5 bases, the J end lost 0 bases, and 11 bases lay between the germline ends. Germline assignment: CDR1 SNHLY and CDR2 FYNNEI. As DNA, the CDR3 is TGTGCCAGCAGTCTACGGACTAACTCCTACGAGCAGTACTTC. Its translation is CASSLRTNSYEQYF.

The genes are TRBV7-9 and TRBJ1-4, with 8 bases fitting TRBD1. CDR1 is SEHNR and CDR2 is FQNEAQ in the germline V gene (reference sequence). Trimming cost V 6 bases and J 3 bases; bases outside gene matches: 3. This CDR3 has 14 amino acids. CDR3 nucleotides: TGTGCCAGCAGGCCGACAGGGGCTAATGAAAAACTGTTTTTT. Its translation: CASRPTGANEKLFF. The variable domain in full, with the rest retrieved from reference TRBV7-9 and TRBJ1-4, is DTGVSQNPRHKITKRGQNVTFRCDPISEHNRLYWYRQTLGQGPEFLTYFQNEAQLEKSRLLSDRFSAERPKGSFSTLEIQRTEQGDSAMYLCASRPTGANEKLFFGSGTQLSVL.

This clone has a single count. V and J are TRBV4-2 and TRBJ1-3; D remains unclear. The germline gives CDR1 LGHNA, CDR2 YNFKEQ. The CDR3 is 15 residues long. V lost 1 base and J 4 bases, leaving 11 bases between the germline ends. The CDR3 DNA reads TGTGCCAGCAGCCAAGCCAGATTGGGCGGAAACACCATATATTTT. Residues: CASSQARLGGNTIYF.

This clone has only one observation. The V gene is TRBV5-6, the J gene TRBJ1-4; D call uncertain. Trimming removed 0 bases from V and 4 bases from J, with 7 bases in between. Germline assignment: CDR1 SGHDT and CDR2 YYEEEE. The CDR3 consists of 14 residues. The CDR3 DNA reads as TGTGCCAGCAGCTTGGGAGACTTTAATGAAAAACTGTTTTTT. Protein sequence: CASSLGDFNEKLFF. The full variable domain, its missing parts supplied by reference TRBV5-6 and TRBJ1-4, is DAGVTQSPTHLIKTRGQQVTLRCSPKSGHDTVSWYQQALGQGPQFIFQYYEEEERQRGNFPDRFSGHQFPNYSSELNVNALLLGDSALYLCASSLGDFNEKLFFGSGTQLSVL.

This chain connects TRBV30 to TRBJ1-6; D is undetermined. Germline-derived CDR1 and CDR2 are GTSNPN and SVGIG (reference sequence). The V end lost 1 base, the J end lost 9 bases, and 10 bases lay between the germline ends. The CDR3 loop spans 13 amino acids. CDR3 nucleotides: TGTGCCTGGAGTGCTTCTTTTTCTTCACCCCTCCACTTT. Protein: CAWSASFSSPLHF. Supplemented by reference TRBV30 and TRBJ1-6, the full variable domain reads SQTIHQWPATLVQPVGSPLSLECTVEGTSNPNLYWYRQAAGRGLQLLFYSVGIGQISSEVPQNLSASRPQDRQFILSSKKLLLSDSGFYLCAWSASFSSPLHFGNGTRLTVT.

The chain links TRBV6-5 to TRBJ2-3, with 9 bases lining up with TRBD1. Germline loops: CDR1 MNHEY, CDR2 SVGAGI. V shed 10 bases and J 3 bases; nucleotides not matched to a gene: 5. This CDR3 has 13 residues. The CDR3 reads CATQGAGTDTQYF. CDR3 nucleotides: TGTGCCACACAGGGGGCTGGGACAGATACGCAGTATTTT.

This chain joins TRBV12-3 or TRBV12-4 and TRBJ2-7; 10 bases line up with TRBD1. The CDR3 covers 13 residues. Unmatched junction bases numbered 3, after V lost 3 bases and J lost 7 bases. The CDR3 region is CASSLVDRGEQYF. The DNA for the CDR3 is TGTGCCAGCAGTTTGGTGGACAGGGGGGAGCAGTACTTC.